This TCR beta chain emerged from a study of OX40 agonist ivuxolimab in advanced cancers. Study overall: Subjects had a mean age of roughly 57 years, with a range of roughly 23 to 80; just over 80% were male. People who had prior anti-PD-1, anti-PD-L1 or anti-CTLA-4 therapy could take part, and roughly 40% had some. Partial response was recorded in three patients: one hepatocellular carcinoma and two cutaneous melanoma cases.

Exclusion of a patient followed from autoimmune disease history or systemic immunosuppression. Produced via immunoSEQ multiplex PCR; TCRdb's table is partial and in-frame only. This table holds about 32,000 clones, approximately 80% found once. This CDR3 is 16 amino acids long. The V end was cut by 0 bases, the J end by 2 bases, with 14 bases between. CDR1 is LGHNA, CDR2 YNFKEQ, per germline. The specimen was CD4+ or CD8+ T cells sorted from blood, collected in a trial of the OX40 agonist ivuxolimab. This receptor was obtained from an adult with an advanced solid tumor such as melanoma, head and neck, liver or kidney cancer. The chain links TRBV4-2 to TRBJ2-7; no clear D. The DNA for the CDR3 is TGTGCCAGCAGCCAAGATCTATCCAGTCCCACCTACGAGCAGTACTTC. Its protein product is CASSQDLSSPTYEQYF.